The 18 T cell receptor beta chains below were found in one sample sequenced in a study of human T cells and chemical hapten exposure. Sample time point: pre-sensitization, week 0. Treatment here: therapeutic diphenylcyclopropenone sensitization with weekly scalp DPC. Using its own MiXCR run on the RACE reads, TCRdb lists one record per CDR3 protein. The sample yields roughly 100,000 distinct CDR3 sequences, around 12% seen once. Source: whole blood, taken in connection with sensitization to the hapten diphenylcyclopropenone (DPC). The source is a woman between 45 and 60 years old with alopecia areata. Some clones in this sample may be carry-over from other donors' samples.

The rearrangement uses TRBV7-2 and TRBJ2-7, with D uncertain. Germline V CDR1 and CDR2: SGHTA, FQGNSA. This CDR3 has 14 amino acids. With 2 bases removed from V and 3 bases from J, the gap between germline ends came to 11 bases. CDR3 in amino acids: CASSLTRTNYEQYF. The CDR3 nucleotides read TGTGCCAGCAGCTTAACGCGCACAAACTACGAGCAGTACTTC.

This clonotype occurred a few times. The rearrangement links TRBV11-2 to TRBJ2-3, with 8 nucleotides matching TRBD1. The CDR3 consists of 16 residues. The trim removed 5 bases at V and 2 bases at J, leaving 9 bases unmatched. Germline loops: CDR1 SGHAT, CDR2 FQNNGV. The CDR3 DNA reads TGTGCCAGCAGCGTTCGACAGGGGACTCACACAGATACGCAGTATTTT. Amino acid sequence: CASSVRQGTHTDTQYF. The full variable domain, completed using reference TRBV11-2 and TRBJ2-3, is EAGVAQSPRYKIIEKRQSVAFWCNPISGHATLYWYQQILGQGPKLLIQFQNNGVVDDSQLPKDRFSAERLKGVDSTLKIQPAKLEDSAVYLCASSVRQGTHTDTQYFGPGTRLTVL.

The chain employs TRBV28 and TRBJ2-5; the D is unclear. This CDR3 has 14 residues. Germline V CDR1 and CDR2: MDHEN, SYDVKM. V lost 1 base and J lost 4, with 10 bases in between. CDR3 sequence reads: CASSLLAEIETQYF. The CDR3 coding sequence is TGTGCCAGCAGTTTATTAGCCGAAATAGAGACCCAGTACTTC.

This clonotype came up a few times. The chain is built from TRBV6-5 and TRBJ2-3, with TRBD1 matching over 7 bases. The trim removed 2 bases at V and 2 bases at J, leaving 10 bases unmatched. Germline CDR1 and CDR2: MNHEY and SVGAGI. The CDR3 has 17 amino acids. CDR3 nucleotide sequence: TGTGCCAGCAGTTACCAATCCCATGGGACAGCCACAGATACGCAGTATTTT. It specifies CASSYQSHGTATDTQYF.

The sample holds a few counts of this clonotype. The V and J genes are TRBV24-1 and TRBJ2-1; TRBD2 aligns across 14 bases. CDR1 and CDR2 (germline): KGHDR, SFDVKD. With 2 bases clipped from V and 9 bases from J, the junction kept 8 bases outside the gene matches. The CDR3 is 17 amino acids. The CDR3 is CATSDSRLAGGPSEQFF. For the CDR3, the DNA is TGTGCCACCAGTGATTCGAGACTAGCGGGAGGGCCGTCTGAGCAGTTCTTC.

The V call is TRBV27, the J call TRBJ2-5; 8 bases are shared with TRBD2. Germline CDR1 and CDR2: MNHEY and SMNVEV (reference sequence). CDR3 length: 14 residues. V shed 8 bases, J shed 2 bases, and the junction held 7 bases outside the gene matches. CDR3: CASSRRGGQETQYF. CDR3 DNA sequence: TGTGCCAGCTCTAGACGGGGGGGGCAAGAGACCCAGTACTTC.

This clonotype occurred a few times. The chain links TRBV3-1 to TRBJ2-7; possible D gene TRBD2, 5 bases. The CDR3 has 14 residues. Per germline, CDR1 LGHDT and CDR2 YNNKEL (reference sequence). The V gene lost 2 bases and the J gene lost 0 bases, with 8 bases spanning the gap. The CDR3 nucleotides are TGTGCCAGCAGCCAATTGGGGAGCTCCTACGAGCAGTACTTC. Its protein product is CASSQLGSSYEQYF.

J is TRBJ1-2 and V is TRBV7-9, with D maybe TRBD1 (6 bases). CDR1 is SEHNR, CDR2 FQNEAQ, per germline (reference sequence). The ends were cut back, 6 bases at V and 8 bases at J, with 22 bases in the middle. The CDR3 contains 15 residues. This CDR3 reads CASSLQDRVYGGYTF. The CDR3 DNA is TGTGCCAGCAGTCTCCAGGACAGAGTCTATGGAGGCTACACCTTC.

At least ten counts were recorded for this clonotype. The chain links TRBV6-2 or TRBV6-3 to TRBJ1-5; possibly TRBD1 for D (5 bases). Germline assignment: CDR1 MNHEY and CDR2 SVGEGT. V was clipped by 0 bases and J by 5 bases, with 5 bases between them. The CDR3 is 13 amino acids. CDR3 DNA sequence: TGTGCCAGCAGTTACTCGGGGCATCAGCCCCAGCATTTT. It specifies CASSYSGHQPQHF.

This clonotype was counted at least ten times. V usage is TRBV10-2 and J usage is TRBJ1-5; D gene unclear. Deletions cut 2 bases from V and 7 bases from J, with 9 bases between. Looked up from germline, CDR1 is WSHSY and CDR2 is SAAADI. The length of the CDR3 is 13 residues. The CDR3 is CASSERGGQPQHF. Here the CDR3 DNA reads TGCGCCAGCAGTGAGCGAGGAGGGCAGCCCCAGCATTTT.

A few counts support this clonotype. The CDR3 DNA is TGCAGTGCTAGGAAACTAGCGGGAGCTGTAGGGGGCTCCTACAATGAGCAGTTCTTC. Residues: CSARKLAGAVGGSYNEQFF. The chain carries TRBV20-1 and TRBJ2-1; 11 bases are a match to TRBD2. V gave up 3 bases and J gave up 0 bases; unmatched junction bases: 13. The germline V gene has CDR1 DFQATT and CDR2 SNEGSKA (reference sequence). The CDR3 runs to 19 residues.

At least ten counts were recorded for this clonotype. This rearrangement joins TRBV5-1 to TRBJ1-1; D possibly corresponds to TRBD1 (5 bases). Trimming took off 0 bases at V and 1 base at J, with 10 bases between the two ends. CDR1 and CDR2 (germline): SGHRS, YFSETQ. The CDR3 spans 15 residues. CDR3 nucleotide sequence: TGCGCCAGCAGCTTGGAGGCAGGACAGAACACTGAAGCTTTCTTT. The encoded protein is CASSLEAGQNTEAFF.

CDR3 DNA sequence: TGCAGCGTGGATGGGCAGGGCGGTCAGCCCCAGCATTTT. Translation: CSVDGQGGQPQHF. V usage is TRBV29-1 and J usage is TRBJ1-5; D perhaps matches TRBD1 (5 bases). V lost 6 bases and J lost 6, with 15 bases in between. This CDR3 region has 13 residues. Germline CDR1 reads SQVTM; CDR2 reads ANQGSEA.

This clonotype was counted many times. The chain recombines TRBV15 with TRBJ2-7; 7 nucleotides line up with TRBD1. V trimming: 0 bases; J trimming: 6 bases; junction bases outside the gene matches: 2. This CDR3 has 13 amino acids. CDR1 is LNHNV, CDR2 YYDKDF, per germline (reference sequence). This chain's CDR3 is CATSRDRGREQYF. CDR3 in DNA: TGTGCCACCAGCAGAGATAGGGGGCGCGAGCAGTACTTC.

In its sample, this clonotype was seen a few times. This sequence joins TRBV10-3 and TRBJ2-2; 8 nucleotides match TRBD1. There are 14 residues in the CDR3. J lost 1 base, V lost 6 bases, and 1 base had no gene match. From germline, CDR1 is ENHRY and CDR2 SYGVKD. The CDR3 loop is CAIRGQGNTGELFF. CDR3 coding DNA: TGTGCCATCAGAGGACAGGGGAACACCGGGGAGCTGTTTTTT.

The table lists this clonotype with a few counts. The chain has TRBV10-3 and TRBJ2-5, with 11 bases identical to TRBD2. After removal of 3 bases from V and 4 bases from J, the junction contained 7 bases not matched to a gene. The CDR3 is made up of 16 amino acids. Germline V gene sequence: CDR1 ENHRY, CDR2 SYGVKD. The CDR3 DNA follows: TGTGCCATCAGTGACTCCCTAGCGGGGGGCGGAGAGACCCAGTACTTC. Translated, it gives CAISDSLAGGGETQYF.

The chain is built from TRBV11-2 and TRBJ2-3; D remains ambiguous. Per germline, CDR1 SGHAT and CDR2 FQNNGV. This CDR3 region has 15 residues. Trimming left V 0 bases short and J 5 bases short, with 12 bases between. CDR3 DNA sequence: TGTGCCAGCAGCTTAGAATGGACCGGAGTAGATACGCAGTATTTT. Its protein product is CASSLEWTGVDTQYF.

This clonotype has more than one count but fewer than ten. The V gene is TRBV28, the J gene TRBJ2-7; no clear D. Germline V gives CDR1 MDHEN, CDR2 SYDVKM. This CDR3 is built from 11 residues. Trimming removed 2 bases from V and 7 bases from J, with 6 bases in between. CDR3 amino acids: CASSLASEQYF. The CDR3 coding sequence is TGTGCCAGCAGTTTAGCCTCGGAGCAGTACTTC. Full variable domain (outside the CDR3, taken from reference TRBV28 and TRBJ2-7): DVKVTQSSRYLVKRTGEKVFLECVQDMDHENMFWYRQDPGLGLRLIYFSYDVKMKEKGDIPEGYSVSREKKERFSLILESASTNQTSMYLCASSLASEQYFGPGTRLTVT.